This TCR beta chain derives from a study of radiation and T cells in renal cell carcinoma. As to this clone: Its specificity is unknown.

This CDR3 region has 15 residues. The V end was cut by 0 bases, the J end by 3 bases, with 7 bases between. The germline CDR1 and CDR2 sequences are SGHNT and YYREEE (reference sequence). Study results and caveats: Pretreatment tumor biopsies were lacking, so baseline clonotypes are unknown.

This sample's time point: baseline pretreatment blood. Stated treatment: 15 Gy SBRT to primary tumor, nephrectomy 4 weeks later. Assay: immunoSEQ multiplex PCR; the TCRdb copy retains only in-frame clones and omits some. The table lists about 150,000 clones, about 87% of them singletons. V and J are TRBV5-4 and TRBJ2-6; the D gene is possibly TRBD2 (5 bases). The sequence was obtained from a woman aged 70-85 years with renal cell carcinoma. The sequencing used blood, collected from a patient whose treatment included radiotherapy and nephrectomy. The CDR3 protein is CASSLGGVGANVLTF. The CDR3 DNA reads as TGTGCCAGCAGCTTGGGGGGAGTTGGGGCCAACGTCCTGACTTTC.